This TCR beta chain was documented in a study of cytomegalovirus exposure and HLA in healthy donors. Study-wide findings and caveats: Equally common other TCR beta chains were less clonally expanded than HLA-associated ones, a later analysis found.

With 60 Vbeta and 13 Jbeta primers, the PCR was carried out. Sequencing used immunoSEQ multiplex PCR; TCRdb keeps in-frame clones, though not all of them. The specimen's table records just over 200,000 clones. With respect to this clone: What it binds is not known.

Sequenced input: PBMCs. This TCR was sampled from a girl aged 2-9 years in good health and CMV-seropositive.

CDR3 protein: CASRLAGVTGELFF. The CDR3, as DNA: TGTGCCAGCAGACTAGCGGGAGTTACCGGGGAGCTGTTTTTT. V usage is TRBV6-1 and J usage is TRBJ2-2, with 11 bases aligning to TRBD2. CDR3 length equals 14 residues. Trimming removed 6 bases from V and 5 bases from J; junction bases left unmatched: 2. Germline assignment: CDR1 MNHNS and CDR2 SASEGT.